This TCR beta chain is from a study of OX40 agonist ivuxolimab in advanced cancers. Sampling times: baseline, cycle 4 day 1, cycle 7 day 1. The assay was immunoSEQ multiplex PCR, and TCRdb's table has in-frame clones only and misses some. This table has 78,000 or so clones, roughly 92% appearing once. Study-level findings and limits: The mean number of expanded clones was higher in CD8+ T cells than in CD4+.

Concerning this clone itself: As yet, its antigen is unknown.

The material was CD4+ or CD8+ T cells sorted from blood, obtained in a trial of the OX40 agonist ivuxolimab. This TCR was recovered from an adult with an advanced solid tumor such as melanoma, head and neck, liver or kidney cancer.

CDR3: CASSAGLAAYEQYF. Written as DNA, the CDR3 is TGTGCCAGTAGTGCGGGACTAGCAGCCTACGAGCAGTACTTC. The chain carries TRBV19 and TRBJ2-7; 9 nucleotides agree with TRBD2. The CDR3 sequence is 14 residues long. Germline CDR1 and CDR2: LNHDA and SQIVND (reference sequence). Germline trimming cut 5 bases from V and 2 bases from J; bases unmatched to any gene: 4.